This TCR beta chain is drawn from a study of CD8 T cells in Susac syndrome. RNA, at about 0.5 to 1 ug, was reverse transcribed with random hexamers. Amplification of TCR beta CDR3 across 54 Vbeta and 13 Jbeta was performed with immunoSEQ multiplex PCR. TCRdb reprocessed the immunoSEQ multiplex PCR reads with MiXCR, giving one entry per CDR3 protein. The sample lists about 200,000 distinct CDR3 sequences; approximately 95% were seen once. Sequencing was carried out using CD4+ T cells from PBMCs. The origin of this receptor is a human donor with multiple sclerosis.

Here the CDR3 DNA reads TGTGCCAGTGGGGCCGGGACTAATAATTCACCCCTCCACTTT. As protein: CASGAGTNNSPLHF. This chain links TRBV25-1 with TRBJ1-6, with a weak D call TRBD1 (5 bases). The CDR3 totals 14 residues. V lost 9 bases and J 5 bases, leaving 14 bases between the germline ends. Looked up from germline, CDR1 is MGHDK and CDR2 is SYGVNS. Drawing the rest from reference TRBV25-1 and TRBJ1-6, the complete variable domain is EADIYQTPRYLVIGTGKKITLECSQTMGHDKMYWYQQDPGMELHLIHYSYGVNSTEKGDLSSESTVSRIRTEHFPLTLESARPSHTSQYLCASGAGTNNSPLHFGNGTRLTVT.